This T cell receptor (beta chain) comes out of a study of Graves' ophthalmopathy and Graves' hyperthyroidism. Overall study findings and caveats: Blood was where most expanded thyroid clonotypes above 0.001 frequency also turned up.

After removal of 10 bases from V and 5 bases from J, the junction contained 7 bases not matched to a gene. CDR1 is MNHEY, CDR2 SVGAGI, per germline. CDR3 length: 13 residues. A remark on this clonotype: The target antigen is unknown.

Other autoimmune diseases, uncontrolled infections, pregnancy or lactation excluded patients from enrollment. For repertoire sequencing, the TCR beta CDR3 regions were amplified from RNA transcripts. First-round RT-PCR relied on HTBI primers, and a second-round multiplex PCR came next. TCRdb re-called the multiplex PCR reads with MiXCR, one entry per CDR3 protein. This table holds some 160,000 distinct CDR3 sequences, about two fifths found once. The TCR was taken from a man aged 30-40 years with Graves' ophthalmopathy. The rearrangement uses TRBV6-5 and TRBJ2-7; the match to TRBD1 covers 11 bases. The source material was peripheral blood. Here the CDR3 DNA reads TGTGCCACCAACCGGGACAGGGGGGACGAGCAGTACTTC. This encodes CATNRDRGDEQYF.